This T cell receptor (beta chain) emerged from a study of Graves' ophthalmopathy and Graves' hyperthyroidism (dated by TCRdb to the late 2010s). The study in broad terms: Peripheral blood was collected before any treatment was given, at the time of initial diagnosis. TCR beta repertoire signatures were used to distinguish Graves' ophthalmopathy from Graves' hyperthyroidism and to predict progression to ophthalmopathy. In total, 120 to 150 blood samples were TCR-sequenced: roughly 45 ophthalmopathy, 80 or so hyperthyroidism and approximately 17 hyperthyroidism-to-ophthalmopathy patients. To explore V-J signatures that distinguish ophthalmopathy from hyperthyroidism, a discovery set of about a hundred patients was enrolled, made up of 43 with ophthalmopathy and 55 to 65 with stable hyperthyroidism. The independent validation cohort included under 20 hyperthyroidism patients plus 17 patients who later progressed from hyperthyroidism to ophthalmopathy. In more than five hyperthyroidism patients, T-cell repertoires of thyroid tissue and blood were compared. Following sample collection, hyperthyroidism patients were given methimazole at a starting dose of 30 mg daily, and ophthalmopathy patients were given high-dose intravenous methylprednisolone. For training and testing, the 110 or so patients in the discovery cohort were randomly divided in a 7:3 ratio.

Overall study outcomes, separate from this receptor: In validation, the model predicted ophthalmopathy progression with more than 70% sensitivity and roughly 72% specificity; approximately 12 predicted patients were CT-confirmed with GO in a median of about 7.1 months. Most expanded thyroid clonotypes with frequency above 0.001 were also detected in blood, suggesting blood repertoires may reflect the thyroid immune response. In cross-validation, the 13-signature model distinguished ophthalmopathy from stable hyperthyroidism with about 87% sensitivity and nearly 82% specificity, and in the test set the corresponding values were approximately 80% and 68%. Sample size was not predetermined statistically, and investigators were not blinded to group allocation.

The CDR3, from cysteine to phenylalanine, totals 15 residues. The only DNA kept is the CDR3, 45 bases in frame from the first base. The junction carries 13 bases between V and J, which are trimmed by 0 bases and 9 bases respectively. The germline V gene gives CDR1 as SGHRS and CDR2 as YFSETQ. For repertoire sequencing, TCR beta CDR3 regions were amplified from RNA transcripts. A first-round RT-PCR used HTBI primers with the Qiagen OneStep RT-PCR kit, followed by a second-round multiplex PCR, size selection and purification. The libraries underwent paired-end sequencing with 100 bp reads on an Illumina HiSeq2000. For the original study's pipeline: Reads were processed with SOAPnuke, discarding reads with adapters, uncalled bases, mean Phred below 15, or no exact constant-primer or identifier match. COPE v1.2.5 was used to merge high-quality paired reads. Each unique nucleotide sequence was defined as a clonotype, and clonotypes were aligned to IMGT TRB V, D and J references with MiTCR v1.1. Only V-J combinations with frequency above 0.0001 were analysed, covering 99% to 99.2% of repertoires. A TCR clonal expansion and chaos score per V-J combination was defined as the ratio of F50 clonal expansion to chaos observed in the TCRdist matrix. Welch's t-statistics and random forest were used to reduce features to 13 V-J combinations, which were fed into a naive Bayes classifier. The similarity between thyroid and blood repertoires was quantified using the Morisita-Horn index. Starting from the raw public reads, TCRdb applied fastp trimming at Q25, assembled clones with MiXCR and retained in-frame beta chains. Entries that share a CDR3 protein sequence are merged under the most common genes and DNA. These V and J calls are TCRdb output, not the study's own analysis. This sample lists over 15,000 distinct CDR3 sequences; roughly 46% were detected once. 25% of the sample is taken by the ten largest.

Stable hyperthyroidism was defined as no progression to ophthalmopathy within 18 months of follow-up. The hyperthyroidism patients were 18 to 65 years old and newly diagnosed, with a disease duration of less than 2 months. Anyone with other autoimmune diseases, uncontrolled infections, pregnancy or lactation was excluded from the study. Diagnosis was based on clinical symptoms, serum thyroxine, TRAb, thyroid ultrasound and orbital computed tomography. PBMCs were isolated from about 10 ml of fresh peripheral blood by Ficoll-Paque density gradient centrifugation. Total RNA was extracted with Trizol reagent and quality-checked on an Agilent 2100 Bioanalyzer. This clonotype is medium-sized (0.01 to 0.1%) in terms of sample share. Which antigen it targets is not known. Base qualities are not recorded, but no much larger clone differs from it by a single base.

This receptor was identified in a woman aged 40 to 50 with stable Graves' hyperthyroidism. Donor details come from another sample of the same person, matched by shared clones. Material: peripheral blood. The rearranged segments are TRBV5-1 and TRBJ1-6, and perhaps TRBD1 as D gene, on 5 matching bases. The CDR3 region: CASSLEQAGRSPLHF. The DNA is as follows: TGCGCCAGCAGCTTGGAACAGGCCGGGCGTTCACCCCTCCACTTT. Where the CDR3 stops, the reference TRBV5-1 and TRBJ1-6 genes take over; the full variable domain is KAGVTQTPRYLIKTRGQQVTLSCSPISGHRSVSWYQQTPGQGLQFLFEYFSETQRNKGNFPGRFSGRQFSNSRSEMNVSTLELGDSALYLCASSLEQAGRSPLHFGNGTRLTVT.